This T cell receptor beta chain was captured by sequencing in a study of T cell repertoires in cytomegalovirus infection. Study-wide context: Signatures in public TCR beta sequences pointed to both CMV infection and matching HLA type.

MiXCR was run by TCRdb on the reads, yielding one entry per CDR3 protein. The top ten clones hold roughly 10% of a sample with over 450,000 distinct CDR3 sequences, around 11% of them seen once. The study, taken as a whole, reports: Within the response measured ex vivo, HLA-C-restricted CMV-specific TCR beta clonotypes were dominant. Cumulated frequencies of public TCR beta families served to identify carriers of CMV plus the relevant HLA.

This clonotype was seen repeatedly, ten times or more. Its antigen is unidentified. V lost 5 bases, J lost 4 bases, and 13 bases lay in between. The CDR3 consists of 14 residues. Germline CDR1 SEHNR, CDR2 FQNEAQ (reference sequence). The source material was PBMCs. The chain has TRBV7-9 and TRBJ2-3; D perhaps matches TRBD2 (5 bases). This clonotype originated in a human donor in good health (CMV status not recorded). Some clones in this sample may be carry-over from other donors' samples. CDR3 coding DNA: TGTGCCAGCAGCCCCAGCACGGGGTCAGATACGCAGTATTTT. Amino acid sequence: CASSPSTGSDTQYF. Full variable domain (missing parts from reference TRBV7-9 and TRBJ2-3): DTGVSQNPRHKITKRGQNVTFRCDPISEHNRLYWYRQTLGQGPEFLTYFQNEAQLEKSRLLSDRFSAERPKGSFSTLEIQRTEQGDSAMYLCASSPSTGSDTQYFGPGTRLTVL.